These T cell receptor beta chains were read from a single sample in a study of blood T cells in healthy people across ages. One entry per CDR3 protein results from TCRdb running MiXCR on the 5' RACE reads. The table shows hundreds of thousands of distinct CDR3 sequences, with around half occurring only once. The sequenced sample was blood. The source is a woman aged 60 to 75 in good health. Both conserved end residues are part of each CDR3. A D gene is named only where the DNA matches it firmly. The size field is filled for only some rows; it gives once, few, many or a size class.

cdr3_aa cdr3_nt clone_size d_call j_call v_call
CASTPANNQPQHF TGTGCCAGCACACCAGCAAACAATCAGCCCCAGCATTTT few - TRBJ1-5 TRBV2
CSATPGRFYEQYF TGCAGTGCGACGCCGGGACGGTTCTACGAGCAGTACTTC - - TRBJ2-7 TRBV20-1
CASSPVYARVSNYGYTF TGTGCCAGCAGCCCTGTCTATGCCCGTGTCTCTAACTATGGCTACACCTTC - - TRBJ1-2 TRBV7-8
CSARVVAQEIQYF TGCAGTGCTAGAGTGGTGGCCCAAGAGATCCAGTACTTC - - TRBJ2-5 TRBV20-1
CASSQRAVTYEQYF TGTGCCAGCAGCCAGCGGGCAGTGACCTACGAGCAGTACTTC - - TRBJ2-7 TRBV14
CSARVSGRVKDEQFF TGCAGCGCTAGAGTTAGCGGGAGGGTTAAGGATGAGCAGTTCTTC once TRBD2 TRBJ2-1 TRBV20-1
CASGPELAKNIQYF TGTGCCAGCGGTCCAGAACTAGCCAAAAACATTCAGTACTTC many - TRBJ2-4 TRBV9
CASSFTGTGLETQYF TGCGCCAGCAGCTTCACCGGGACAGGGCTAGAGACCCAGTACTTC - TRBD1 TRBJ2-5 TRBV5-1
CASTRGWGETQYF TGTGCCAGCACCCGAGGGTGGGGAGAGACCCAGTACTTC few - TRBJ2-5 TRBV7-2
CASSPRPGLGSDTQYF TGTGCCAGCAGTCCCCGCCCGGGACTAGGATCAGATACGCAGTATTTT - TRBD2 TRBJ2-3 TRBV7-2
CAISESFGGEFPYEQYF TGTGCCATCAGTGAGTCGTTTGGGGGTGAATTCCCTTACGAGCAGTACTTC few - TRBJ2-7 TRBV10-3
CASSQGDSYGYTF TGTGCCAGCAGCCAGGGGGACAGCTATGGCTACACCTTC - TRBD1 TRBJ1-2 TRBV14
CASSYSGTDYTF TGTGCCAGCAGTTATTCCGGGACCGACTACACCTTC - - TRBJ1-2 TRBV6-2/TRBV6-3
CASSALGQQETQYF TGTGCCAGCAGCGCCCTCGGACAGCAAGAGACCCAGTACTTC - - TRBJ2-5 TRBV9
CASNLGSQPQHF TGTGCCAGCAACTTAGGGTCTCAGCCCCAGCATTTT - - TRBJ1-5 TRBV12-3/TRBV12-4
CASSVSTGPNEQFF TGTGCCAGCAGCGTGTCGACAGGGCCCAATGAGCAGTTCTTC - TRBD1 TRBJ2-1 TRBV9